The 23 T cell receptor beta chains in this list originate from one sample, sequenced in a study of technical replicates of blood from a few donors. This table comes from immunoSEQ multiplex PCR, and its TCRdb copy is limited to in-frame clones, with some not included. Of 70,000 to 95,000 clones in the sample, over 85% were seen once. Sequencing was done on a sample of T cells isolated from PBMCs. These receptor sequences come from a human donor in good health.

The rearrangement uses TRBV10-3 and TRBJ1-6, with D uncertain. This CDR3 has 13 residues. V lost 2 bases and J lost 8, with 7 bases in between. Germline V gene lookup returns CDR1 ENHRY and CDR2 SYGVKD. CDR3 coding DNA: TGTGCCATCAGTGAGCGTGGAGATTCACCCCTCCACTTT. It codes for CAISERGDSPLHF.

This chain connects TRBV28 to TRBJ2-7, with D perhaps matching TRBD1 (6 bases). Trimming took 7 bases from V and 2 from J, leaving 15 bases between them. Germline V gene lookup returns CDR1 MDHEN and CDR2 SYDVKM. This CDR3 has 14 residues. DNA for the CDR3: TGTGCCAGCAAGTACCGGGACATTACCTACGAGCAGTACTTC. This codes for CASKYRDITYEQYF.

The chain joins TRBV7-7 to TRBJ1-1, with D unclear. The CDR3 covers 13 residues. The V gene's germline CDR1 is SSHAT and CDR2 FNYEAQ (reference sequence). The germline V and J ends were trimmed by 2 bases and 6 bases, with 10 bases remaining between them. CDR3 nucleotides: TGTGCCAGCAGCTTAACGGAGAAATCTGAAGCTTTCTTT. It codes for CASSLTEKSEAFF.

This rearrangement joins TRBV18 to TRBJ1-2, with D unclear. This CDR3 spans 13 amino acids. Per the germline V gene, CDR1 is KGHSH and CDR2 is LQKENI. V shed 2 bases and J shed 8 bases, with 12 bases lying between them. The CDR3 nucleotides read TGTGCCAGCTCACCATTAACGGCGGGGGGCTACACCTTC. This gives the protein CASSPLTAGGYTF.

The chain has TRBV6-5 and TRBJ2-7; D may be TRBD1 (6 bases). CDR3 size: 13 residues. CDR1 and CDR2 (germline): MNHEY, SVGAGI. Between the trimmed V and J ends, which lost 10 bases and 7 bases, there was a span of 20 bases. CDR3 nucleotides: TGTGCCATCGGTCCGGGGACATTGGAAGAGCAGTACTTC. This codes for CAIGPGTLEEQYF.

The rearrangement joins TRBV19 to TRBJ1-3; D uncertain. V was trimmed by 5 bases and J by 0 bases, leaving 17 bases between them. Germline CDR1 LNHDA, CDR2 SQIVND (reference sequence). The CDR3 consists of 17 residues. The CDR3 DNA sequence: TGTGCCAGTAGTCGCCAACCCCGGGTTAACTCTGGAAACACCATATATTTT. Its translation is CASSRQPRVNSGNTIYF.

V usage is TRBV18 and J usage is TRBJ2-5; 14 bases are a match to TRBD2. CDR1 KGHSH and CDR2 LQKENI come from the germline V gene. The CDR3 length is 17 residues. V lost 4 bases to trimming and J lost 1 base; unmatched junction nucleotides: 5. Here the CDR3 reads CASSLGTSGSGQETQYF. CDR3 coding DNA: TGTGCCAGCTCACTTGGGACTAGCGGGAGCGGCCAAGAGACCCAGTACTTC.

In this sample, this clone turned up a few times. The chain uses TRBV4-1 and TRBJ1-1; D is possibly TRBD1 (6 bases). Germline V CDR1 and CDR2: MGHRA, YSYEKL. V was shortened by 4 bases and J by 0 bases, with 18 bases between the two germline ends. The CDR3 runs to 17 residues. CDR3 nucleotides: TGCGCCAGCAGCCCTCTTTCAGGGGCTGCGATGAACACTGAAGCTTTCTTT. It is translated as CASSPLSGAAMNTEAFF.

The chain links TRBV25-1 to TRBJ2-7; D gene uncertain. The CDR3 has 13 residues. Germline-derived CDR1 and CDR2 are MGHDK and SYGVNS. Trimming pared 4 bases from V and 2 bases from J, leaving 9 bases between. CDR3 sequence reads: CASSALSPYEQYF. The CDR3 DNA sequence: TGTGCCAGCAGTGCCCTCTCCCCCTACGAGCAGTACTTC.

V usage is TRBV28 and J usage is TRBJ2-7, with a tentative D call TRBD1 (6 bases). V shed 3 bases and J shed 3 bases, with 18 bases lying between them. Germline V gene data show CDR1 as MDHEN and CDR2 as SYDVKM. The CDR3 extends over 16 amino acids. The CDR3 here is CASSFLDRSQIYEQYF. The CDR3 region has the DNA TGTGCCAGCAGTTTTCTCGACAGGTCCCAAATCTACGAGCAGTACTTC.

V is TRBV7-3 and J is TRBJ2-1; 9 nucleotides line up with TRBD2. Germline loops: CDR1 SGHTA, CDR2 FQGTGA. V trimming: 2 bases; J trimming: 9 bases; junction bases outside the gene matches: 5. This CDR3 region has 14 residues. DNA for the CDR3: TGTGCCAGCAGCTTAGGTTCTAGCGGGGCTGAGCAGTTCTTC. Protein sequence: CASSLGSSGAEQFF.

The chain recombines TRBV12-5 with TRBJ2-1, with D hard to call. V shed 0 bases and J shed 4 bases, with 13 bases lying between them. This CDR3 region has 16 residues. Per germline, CDR1 LGHNT and CDR2 FRNRAP. Written as DNA, the CDR3 is TGTGCTAGTGGTTTGGTACTGAACGCTAATTACAATGAGCAGTTCTTC. Protein product: CASGLVLNANYNEQFF.

The chain combines TRBV18 with TRBJ2-5, with unresolved D. The CDR3 contains 12 residues. The germline V gene encodes CDR1 KGHSH and CDR2 LQKENI. Deletions cut 5 bases from V and 1 base from J, with 5 bases between. The CDR3 coding sequence is TGTGCCAGCTCATCGTTCCAAGAGACCCAGTACTTC. Its translation is CASSSFQETQYF. The complete variable domain, with remaining parts taken from reference TRBV18 and TRBJ2-5, reads NAGVMQNPRHLVRRRGQEARLRCSPMKGHSHVYWYRQLPEEGLKFMVYLQKENIIDESGMPKERFSAEFPKEGPSILRIQQVVRGDSAAYFCASSSFQETQYFGPGTRLLVL.

The J gene is TRBJ2-4, the V gene TRBV5-1, with 7 bases aligning to TRBD1. The CDR3 has 15 amino acids. With V trimmed by 0 bases and J by 5 bases, 5 bases remained unmatched. Germline-derived CDR1 and CDR2 are SGHRS and YFSETQ. CDR3 loop: CASSLDGTVENIQYF. The CDR3, as DNA: TGCGCCAGCAGCTTGGATGGGACAGTCGAAAACATTCAGTACTTC.

V gene TRBV9 combines with J gene TRBJ2-7; 7 nucleotides line up with TRBD2. V shed 0 bases, J shed 0 bases, and the junction held 0 bases outside the gene matches. The germline gives CDR1 SGDLS, CDR2 YYNGEE. This CDR3 has 14 residues. CDR3 in amino acids: CASSVGGSSYEQYF. The DNA of the CDR3 is TGTGCCAGCAGCGTAGGCGGGAGCTCCTACGAGCAGTACTTC.

The rearrangement joins TRBV5-1 to TRBJ1-1, with D perhaps TRBD1 (5 bases). V lost 2 bases, J lost 4 bases, and 9 bases lay in between. Germline CDR1 reads SGHRS; CDR2 reads YFSETQ. This CDR3 is 13 amino acids long. As DNA, the CDR3 is TGCGCCAGCAGCTTAAGCGACAGCACTGAAGCTTTCTTT. Protein: CASSLSDSTEAFF.

J is TRBJ2-7 and V is TRBV4-1; possible D gene TRBD1, 6 bases. The CDR3 runs to 14 residues. Trimming left V 1 base short and J 4 bases short, with 11 bases between. The germline V gene has CDR1 MGHRA and CDR2 YSYEKL. CDR3 residues: CASSQGTVTYEQYF. The CDR3 DNA sequence: TGCGCCAGCAGCCAAGGGACAGTCACGTACGAGCAGTACTTC.

This chain connects TRBV12-2 to TRBJ2-1; the D call of TRBD2 is as the table states it, not checked on the DNA. TRBV12-2 is labeled a pseudogene. The CDR3 is 16 residues long. CDR3 sequence reads: CASRLACGGPPCEQFF. The CDR3 bases are TGTGCAAGTCGCTTAGCGTGCGGGGGCCCCCCTTGTGAGCAGTTCTTC.

The rearrangement joins TRBV15 to TRBJ2-1; a weak D match, TRBD2 (7 bases). V shed 0 bases and J shed 3 bases, with 12 bases lying between them. This CDR3 has 16 amino acids. The germline V gene has CDR1 LNHNV and CDR2 YYDKDF (reference sequence). The CDR3 coding sequence is TGTGCCACCAGCAGAGAGGGGGGGCACCTCTACAATGAGCAGTTCTTC. This codes for CATSREGGHLYNEQFF.

The gene calls are TRBV5-1 and TRBJ2-5; D perhaps matches TRBD1 (6 bases). Deletions cut 4 bases from V and 3 bases from J, with 13 bases between. CDR3 length equals 14 residues. Germline V lookup: CDR1 SGHRS, CDR2 YFSETQ. In DNA form, the CDR3 reads TGCGCCAGCAGCGTGCTCAGGGGAGAAGAGACCCAGTACTTC. Protein product: CASSVLRGEETQYF.

This rearrangement joins TRBV10-3 to TRBJ1-5; D is possibly TRBD1 (5 bases). Trimming pared 5 bases from V and 0 bases from J, leaving 14 bases between. Germline CDR1 reads ENHRY; CDR2 reads SYGVKD. The CDR3 covers 16 residues. CDR3 region: CAISRTIDSSNQPQHF. The CDR3 coding sequence is TGTGCCATCAGTAGGACAATAGACAGTAGCAATCAGCCCCAGCATTTT.

The rearrangement uses TRBV5-1 and TRBJ2-2, with 10 bases identical to TRBD2. Germline V gives CDR1 SGHRS, CDR2 YFSETQ. The CDR3 extends over 20 amino acids. V lost 4 bases and J lost 4; bases outside the gene matches: 19. The CDR3 spells CASSATGTSAPLAATGELFF. The CDR3 nucleotides are TGCGCCAGCAGCGCCACCGGGACTAGCGCCCCCCTTGCGGCCACCGGGGAGCTGTTTTTT. Full variable domain (outside the CDR3, taken from reference TRBV5-1 and TRBJ2-2): KAGVTQTPRYLIKTRGQQVTLSCSPISGHRSVSWYQQTPGQGLQFLFEYFSETQRNKGNFPGRFSGRQFSNSRSEMNVSTLELGDSALYLCASSATGTSAPLAATGELFFGEGSRLTVL.

The chain couples TRBV5-4 to TRBJ2-3; TRBD1 agrees at 7 bases. Per the germline V gene, CDR1 is SGHNT and CDR2 is YYREEE (reference sequence). CDR3 length equals 15 residues. The V and J ends lost 0 bases and 2 bases, in that order; junction bases with no gene match: 3. CDR3 region: CASSLGDSYTDTQYF. DNA of the CDR3: TGTGCCAGCAGCTTGGGGGACAGCTACACAGATACGCAGTATTTT.